This T cell receptor beta chain was profiled in a study of cytomegalovirus exposure and HLA in healthy donors. Broader study findings: An analysis was carried out at a later point. It showed that HLA-associated TCR beta chains were more clonally expanded than equally common non-associated chains. In an earlier analysis, in 620 or so donors, most V segments appeared productive either ~87% or ~30% of the time. The HLA-A and HLA-B alleles of most subjects were reportedly predicted accurately from TCR beta sequences.

The table lists this clone with a few counts. The antigen remains unidentified. Trimming took 4 bases from V and 3 from J, leaving 10 bases between them. Germline V lookup: CDR1 SGHDT, CDR2 YYEEEE. The CDR3 extends over 14 amino acids. Vbeta (60) and Jbeta (13) primers were used in the PCR. Produced via immunoSEQ multiplex PCR; TCRdb's table is partial and in-frame only. The profile covers about 190,000 clones, with about 77% appearing a single time and approximately 5% taken by the ten largest. Donors sampled were nominally healthy, though unrecorded immune exposures were likely. The source of this sequence is a young man in good health and CMV-seropositive. The sequenced sample consisted of PBMCs. The genes are TRBV5-6 and TRBJ1-4; D is unresolved. CDR3 nucleotides: TGTGCCAGCAGCCCGGGGAGTCCTAATGAAAAACTGTTTTTT. This codes for CASSPGSPNEKLFF.